This is a list of T cell receptor beta chains from one sample in a study of T cells in Graves' hyperthyroidism and ophthalmopathy. MiXCR, applied by TCRdb to the multiplex PCR reads, yields one record per CDR3 protein. Here the sample spans 600,000 to 800,000 distinct CDR3 sequences, about a third being singletons. Sequencing was done on a sample of blood. These receptors came from a woman in her thirties or forties with Graves' hyperthyroidism. Each CDR3 is given with its conserved first and last residue. D genes are given only for firm matches. Size is omitted from some rows. Given values are once, few, many or a class for expanded clones.

j_call d_call v_call clone_size cdr3_nt cdr3_aa
TRBJ1-2 . TRBV2 many TGTGCCAGCAGCAAAGACAGTAACTATGGCTACACCTTC CASSKDSNYGYTF
TRBJ2-7 TRBD2 TRBV7-9 . TGTGCCAGCAGCCGCGGACTAGCGGGAAGCGCCTACGAGCAGTACTTC CASSRGLAGSAYEQYF
TRBJ2-2 TRBD1 TRBV6-1 . TGTGCCAGCAGTGACAACAGGGGGCTTGCCACCGGGGAGCTGTTTTTT CASSDNRGLATGELFF
TRBJ1-3 . TRBV4-1 . TGCGCCAGCAGCCCCTTCGGGATCTCTGGAAACACCATATATTTT CASSPFGISGNTIYF
TRBJ2-1 TRBD2 TRBV20-1 . TGCAGTGCATCGCGGGGGGGGAGCAATGAGCAGTTCTTC CSASRGGSNEQFF
TRBJ2-1 TRBD1 TRBV10-2 . TGCGCCAGCAGTGAATTGAGGTCGGCAGGGGGGCAGTTCTTC CASSELRSAGGQFF
TRBJ2-5 TRBD1 TRBV7-6 . TGTGCCAGCAGCCCTCTGACAGGGGAAGAGACCCAGTACTTC CASSPLTGEETQYF
TRBJ1-6 TRBD1 TRBV28 few TGTGCCAGCAGTTCAGGGACAGGCTTCGTCTATTCACCCCTCCACTTT CASSSGTGFVYSPLHF
TRBJ2-5 . TRBV20-1 many TGCAGTGCTAGATTTCTGCAGTTGGCGCAAGAGACCCAGTACTTC CSARFLQLAQETQYF
TRBJ2-5 TRBD2 TRBV20-1 . TGCAGTGCTAGAGATGACGGCGCTAGCGGGGTCACCCAAGAGACCCAGTACTTC CSARDDGASGVTQETQYF
TRBJ1-1 . TRBV7-2 few TGTGCCAGCAGCCCCCGGGACATCGGAATTGAAGCTTTCTTT CASSPRDIGIEAFF
TRBJ1-2 TRBD1 TRBV10-2 many TGCGCCACCCAGGGGGCCTATGGCTACACCTTC CATQGAYGYTF
TRBJ1-1 TRBD1 TRBV2 . TGTGCCAGCAGTCGGGGGGGACAGATGAACACTGAAGCTTTCTTT CASSRGGQMNTEAFF
TRBJ1-4 . TRBV4-1 . TGCGCCAGCAGCCTCGGGACGGGGAGGGAACTGTTTTTT CASSLGTGRELFF
TRBJ1-1 . TRBV9 many TGTGCCAGCAGCGTAGCTGGGCAGGTGAACACTGAAGCTTTCTTT CASSVAGQVNTEAFF
TRBJ1-2 . TRBV3-1 few TGTGCCAGCAGCCAAGATTGGACCTCCTATGGCTACACCTTC CASSQDWTSYGYTF
TRBJ1-1 TRBD1 TRBV7-2 many TGTGCCAGCAGCTTAGAGGGACAGGGTTCTAGAGCTTTCTTT CASSLEGQGSRAFF
TRBJ2-5 TRBD2 TRBV7-2 . TGTGCCAGCAGCTCCGGGGGGGCAAATCAAGAGACCCAGTACTTC CASSSGGANQETQYF
TRBJ1-1 . TRBV7-2 . TGTGCCAGCAGCTTAGCTCCATCAGCGAACACTGAAGCTTTCTTT CASSLAPSANTEAFF
TRBJ1-2 . TRBV29-1 few TGCAGCGTGGAACAGGACTATGGCTACACCTTC CSVEQDYGYTF
TRBJ2-5 TRBD1 TRBV29-1 once TGCAGCGTTCGGCAGGGGGAAGGGGAGACCCAGTACTTC CSVRQGEGETQYF
TRBJ2-5 . TRBV7-3 many TGTGCCAGCAGCCCAGACCGGACTCGACGAGAGACCCAGTACTTC CASSPDRTRRETQYF
TRBJ1-4 . TRBV10-3 many TGTGCCATCAGTGAGTCGCCGGGGTTAGCAGAAAAACTGTTTTTT CAISESPGLAEKLFF
TRBJ2-7 TRBD2 TRBV20-1 . TGCAGTGCTACCCCAACTAGCGGGGTAAGCTCCTACGAGCAGTACTTC CSATPTSGVSSYEQYF
TRBJ1-5 TRBD1 TRBV19 once TGTGCCAGCAGTGAAACAGGGGTATCAGGTGACCAGCATTTT CASSETGVSGDQHF
TRBJ2-7 . TRBV5-4 . TGTGCCAACGAGATCTCGGCGGGTGCCTACGAGCAGTACTTC CANEISAGAYEQYF
TRBJ2-2 TRBD2 TRBV7-2 few TGTGCCAGCAGCTTAATTCGACTAGCGGGCACCGGGGAGCTGTTTTTT CASSLIRLAGTGELFF
TRBJ2-7 . TRBV12-3/TRBV12-4 many TGTGCCAGCAGTTTACAGTCATCTTCCTACGAGCAGTACTTC CASSLQSSSYEQYF
TRBJ1-6 TRBD1 TRBV19 . TGTGCCAGTAGTGTAATGAACGCGGGGACAGGGACACCCCTCCACTTT CASSVMNAGTGTPLHF
TRBJ1-2 . TRBV7-2 many TGTGCCGCGGGGGGAATCTATGGCTACACCTTC CAAGGIYGYTF
TRBJ1-1 . TRBV4-3 . TGCGCCAGCAGCTACGTAAGAGGGGTGAACACTGAAGCTTTCTTT CASSYVRGVNTEAFF
TRBJ2-7 TRBD1 TRBV28 few TGTGCCAGCAGTTACCCGACAGGGGGGGGCTACGAGCAGTACTTC CASSYPTGGGYEQYF
TRBJ1-6 . TRBV10-2 . TGCGCCAGCAGTGAGCCCGGGTACTCTTCACCCCTCCACTTT CASSEPGYSSPLHF
TRBJ1-1 . TRBV29-1 many TGCAGCGCACCAGGACGGCCGAACACTGAAGCTTTCTTT CSAPGRPNTEAFF
TRBJ2-5 TRBD2 TRBV9 many TGTGCCAGCAGCGTTTCGTCCGGGACTACCCAAGAGACCCAGTACTTC CASSVSSGTTQETQYF
TRBJ2-1 TRBD2 TRBV7-2 . TGTGCCAGCAGCTCCCTGACTAGCGGGGCCTACAATGAGCAGTTCTTC CASSSLTSGAYNEQFF
TRBJ2-7 . TRBV5-4 many TGTGCCAGCAGCGCGGGTCCCATCTACGAGCAGTACTTC CASSAGPIYEQYF
TRBJ1-5 TRBD1 TRBV20-1 many TGCAGTGCTTGGACGGGACAGAATAGCAATCAGCCCCAGCATTTT CSAWTGQNSNQPQHF
TRBJ2-5 TRBD1 TRBV6-5 . TGTGCCAGCAGTTACTCAGGGACAGCAAACCAAGAGACCCAGTACTTC CASSYSGTANQETQYF
TRBJ2-2 . TRBV10-3 . TGTGCCAGCAGCTCAGGACAGGATACCGGGGGGCTGTTTTTT CASSSGQDTGGLFF
TRBJ2-7 . TRBV5-1 few TGCGCCAGCAGCCAAGTAGTACCGATGACCTACGAGCAGTACTTC CASSQVVPMTYEQYF
TRBJ1-5 TRBD1 TRBV15 . TGTGCCACCAGCAGCCCAGAGGGACAGGGCAACAATCAGCCCCAGCATTTT CATSSPEGQGNNQPQHF
TRBJ2-2 . TRBV10-3 . TGTGCCATCACCTCGGGGGGCGCGAACACCGGGGAGCTGTTTTTT CAITSGGANTGELFF
TRBJ1-4 . TRBV11-3 . TGTGCCAGCAGCCGCAGGGAATCAACTAATGAAAAACTGTTTTTT CASSRRESTNEKLFF
TRBJ2-7 . TRBV12-3/TRBV12-4 few TGTGCCAGCAGTCCTTTTTCGAGCTACGAGCAGTACTTC CASSPFSSYEQYF
TRBJ2-7 . TRBV5-1 few TGCGCCAGCAGCTTGGGCGGCGATCCGGGCGAGCAGTACTTC CASSLGGDPGEQYF